The 26 T cell receptor beta chains in this list originate from one sample, sequenced in a study of immune cell composition in non-small cell lung cancer. Normal lung sampling was at least 3 cm from the tumour, as distant as possible. The table came from immunoSEQ multiplex PCR; TCRdb's copy has only in-frame clones and leaves some out. Among nearly 7,000 clones listed, roughly 81% were seen once. Specimen: non-adjacent lung tissue. The receptors stem from a human donor with non-small cell lung cancer.

The chain employs TRBV6-6 and TRBJ1-5; no firm D call. Germline lookup yields CDR1 MNHNY and CDR2 SVGAGI (reference sequence). V was trimmed by 3 bases and J by 5 bases, leaving 5 bases between them. This CDR3 contains 12 residues. CDR3 in amino acids: CASSYQDQPQHF. The CDR3 region has the DNA TGTGCCAGCAGTTATCAAGATCAGCCCCAGCATTTT.

The V call is TRBV19, the J call TRBJ2-2, with D perhaps being TRBD1 or TRBD2 (5 bases each). CDR1 is LNHDA, CDR2 SQIVND, per germline (reference sequence). The CDR3 is 15 residues long. V shed 2 bases and J shed 6 bases, with 13 bases lying between them. CDR3 in DNA: TGTGCCAGTAGTATACAGTCTAGCAGGGCCGGGGAGCTGTTTTTT. Protein product: CASSIQSSRAGELFF.

V and J are TRBV9 and TRBJ2-5; D is unresolved. CDR1 SGDLS and CDR2 YYNGEE come from the germline V gene. V lost 5 bases to trimming and J lost 0 bases, with 5 bases between them. The CDR3 loop spans 12 amino acids. The CDR3 DNA follows: TGTGCCAGCAGTCGGAACCAAGAGACCCAGTACTTC. Protein sequence: CASSRNQETQYF.

CDR3 in DNA: TGTGCCAGCAGCCCCCCCCGAGGACTCCAAGAGACCCAGTACTTC. Its protein product is CASSPPRGLQETQYF. The chain is built from TRBV7-9 and TRBJ2-5; possibly TRBD2 for D (5 bases). The CDR3 consists of 15 residues. V was cut by 5 bases and J by 1 base, with 14 bases left in between. Germline CDR1 and CDR2: SEHNR and FQNEAQ (reference sequence).

The chain combines TRBV5-1 with TRBJ2-2; 10 bases are a match to TRBD1. Trimming took 5 bases from V and 5 from J; bases not matched to a gene: 3. Germline CDR1 reads SGHRS; CDR2 reads YFSETQ. This CDR3 region has 14 residues. The CDR3 region has the DNA TGCGCCAGCAGTTCGGGACAGGGGACCGGGGAGCTGTTTTTT. It encodes CASSSGQGTGELFF.

The genes are TRBV5-4 and TRBJ1-6; the D gene is possibly TRBD1 (5 bases). The V end lost 0 bases, the J end lost 7 bases, and 11 bases lay between the germline ends. CDR1 SGHNT and CDR2 YYREEE come from the germline V gene (reference sequence). This CDR3 is 15 amino acids long. This chain's CDR3 is CASSLGGSLNSPLHF. The DNA of the CDR3 is TGTGCCAGCAGCTTGGGGGGCAGCCTCAATTCACCCCTCCACTTT.

V usage is TRBV5-1 and J usage is TRBJ2-4; D remains unclear. Per the germline V gene, CDR1 is SGHRS and CDR2 is YFSETQ. V was pared by 3 bases and J by 0 bases, with 7 bases between. This CDR3 region has 14 residues. CDR3 nucleotides: TGCGCCAGCAGCTGGGATTCAGCCAAAAACATTCAGTACTTC. Protein: CASSWDSAKNIQYF.

V is TRBV5-4 and J is TRBJ2-7; perhaps D is TRBD1 or TRBD2 (5 bases each). V was shortened by 3 bases and J by 0 bases, with 10 bases between the two germline ends. The CDR3 length is 14 residues. Germline CDR1 and CDR2: SGHNT and YYREEE (reference sequence). The CDR3 spells CASSWDGTSYEQYF. CDR3 bases: TGTGCCAGCAGCTGGGACGGAACCTCCTACGAGCAGTACTTC.

This chain uses TRBV5-4 with TRBJ1-6, with a weak D call TRBD1 (5 bases). The CDR3 totals 17 residues. CDR1 SGHNT and CDR2 YYREEE come from the germline V gene (reference sequence). Trimming shortened V by 4 bases and J by 6 bases, and 20 bases separated the two germline ends. CDR3 bases: TGTGCCAGCAGCCCCGGGACCCACGTTCGCAGTAATTCACCCCTCCACTTT. Translated: CASSPGTHVRSNSPLHF.

The sample holds a few counts of this clone. The chain links TRBV15 to TRBJ2-3; D is undetermined. Germline V gives CDR1 LNHNV, CDR2 YYDKDF (reference sequence). V lost 0 bases and J 1 base, leaving 11 bases between the germline ends. The CDR3 extends over 16 amino acids. DNA of the CDR3: TGTGCCACCAGCAGAGAGACGGGTAGGGGCACAGATACGCAGTATTTT. Translated, it gives CATSRETGRGTDTQYF.

The V call is TRBV6-6, the J call TRBJ1-2, with 7 bases fitting TRBD1. V shed 7 bases and J 4 bases; nucleotides not matched to a gene: 9. The CDR3 runs to 14 residues. Germline V gives CDR1 MNHNY, CDR2 SVGAGI (reference sequence). The CDR3 protein is CASNWRQGIYGYTF. Written as DNA, the CDR3 is TGTGCCAGCAACTGGAGACAGGGTATCTATGGCTACACCTTC.

The J gene is TRBJ2-7, the V gene TRBV11-1; 9 nucleotides align to TRBD1. V dropped 0 bases and J dropped 4; count of bases not matched to a gene: 7. The CDR3 is 16 amino acids. CDR1 and CDR2 from the germline V gene are SGHAT and FQDESV (reference sequence). CDR3 DNA sequence: TGTGCCAGCAGCTTAGCCTTCGGGACAGGGCCTTACGAGCAGTACTTC. Amino acid sequence: CASSLAFGTGPYEQYF.

V is TRBV7-2 and J is TRBJ1-4; 7 positions agree with TRBD1. The CDR3 contains 16 residues. V dropped 6 bases and J dropped 3; count of bases not matched to a gene: 10. CDR1 is SGHTA, CDR2 FQGNSA, per germline. The CDR3 DNA reads as TGTGCCAGCAGGGCAGGACAGGCCATCTCTAATGAAAAACTGTTTTTT. Protein: CASRAGQAISNEKLFF.

The chain joins TRBV28 to TRBJ2-6; D gene ambiguous. Deletions cut 5 bases from V and 0 bases from J, with 8 bases between. CDR3 length equals 15 residues. In germline, CDR1 is MDHEN, CDR2 SYDVKM. CDR3 DNA sequence: TGTGCCAGCAGTCCTCGGGTCTCTGGGGCCAACGTCCTGACTTTC. Translating gives CASSPRVSGANVLTF.

The J gene is TRBJ1-2, the V gene TRBV19, with D possibly matching TRBD1 (6 bases). V lost 8 bases and J lost 3, with 16 bases in between. The CDR3 has 14 residues. Looked up from germline, CDR1 is LNHDA and CDR2 is SQIVND (reference sequence). CDR3 coding DNA: TGTGCCAGTCGCGGGACATTTGCTTACTATGGCTACACCTTC. Its protein is CASRGTFAYYGYTF.

The chain combines TRBV5-5 with TRBJ2-5; D is possibly TRBD2 (6 bases). This CDR3 is 12 amino acids long. Germline lookup yields CDR1 SGHKS and CDR2 YYEKEE (reference sequence). The V end lost 5 bases, the J end lost 5 bases, and 10 bases lay between the germline ends. The CDR3 DNA reads TGTGCCAGCAGTTCCGGGACTGAGACCCAGTACTTC. Translation: CASSSGTETQYF.

This clone is a singleton in its sample. In DNA form, the CDR3 reads TGCAGCGTTACAGGACAGGCGATCACTGAAGCTTTCTTT. As protein: CSVTGQAITEAFF. The chain is built from TRBV29-1 and TRBJ1-1, with TRBD1 matching over 7 bases. Germline V gene data show CDR1 as SQVTM and CDR2 as ANQGSEA. The CDR3 spans 13 residues. V was pared by 5 bases and J by 4 bases, with 7 bases of the junction left unmatched.

The chain couples TRBV6-6 to TRBJ1-4; TRBD1 is a possible D gene (6 bases). Germline V gene sequence: CDR1 MNHNY, CDR2 SVGAGI (reference sequence). V was trimmed by 6 bases and J by 6 bases, leaving 8 bases between them. The CDR3 spans 12 residues. CDR3 sequence reads: CASRYRDEKLFF. CDR3 coding DNA: TGTGCCAGCAGATACAGGGATGAAAAACTGTTTTTT.

A word on this clone: One end of the junction varies from germline; a read error may be responsible. This chain links TRBV7-2 with TRBJ2-7; perhaps TRBD1 as D (5 bases). The CDR3 extends over 15 amino acids. CDR1 SGHTA and CDR2 FQGNSA come from the germline V gene. The CDR3 loop is CASSQDLETAYEQYF. CDR3 coding DNA: TGCGCCAGCAGCCAAGATCTTGAGACAGCCTACGAGCAGTACTTC. The variable domain in full, completed from reference TRBV7-2 and TRBJ2-7, reads GAGVSQSPSNKVTEKGKDVELRCDPISGHTALYWYRQSLGQGLEFLIYFQGNSAPDKSGLPSDRFSAERTGGSVSTLTIQRTQQEDSAVYLCASSQDLETAYEQYFGPGTRLTVT.

The table lists this clone with a count of one. This chain links TRBV6-5 with TRBJ1-5; TRBD1 matches 8 bases. V dropped 5 bases and J dropped 8; count of bases not matched to a gene: 8. Germline CDR1 is MNHEY and CDR2 is SVGAGI. The CDR3 spans 14 residues. The CDR3: CASSEGQGGEPQHF. In nucleotides, the CDR3 is TGTGCCAGCAGTGAAGGACAGGGTGGTGAGCCCCAGCATTTT.

The count of this clone is one. The chain joins TRBV7-8 to TRBJ1-2; D is possibly TRBD1 (6 bases). V was shortened by 5 bases and J by 1 base, with 14 bases between the two germline ends. CDR1 is SGHVS and CDR2 is FQNEAQ in the germline V gene. This CDR3 contains 15 residues. The CDR3 loop is CASSTRLDSNYGYTF. The DNA for the CDR3 is TGTGCCAGCAGCACTCGACTGGACAGTAACTATGGCTACACCTTC.

The chain combines TRBV5-1 with TRBJ2-5; 9 bases match TRBD2. Per germline, CDR1 SGHRS and CDR2 YFSETQ. V was pared by 0 bases and J by 0 bases, with 9 bases of the junction left unmatched. The CDR3 consists of 18 residues. This chain's CDR3 is CASSLGLAGRPYQETQYF. CDR3 DNA: TGCGCCAGCAGCTTGGGTCTAGCGGGGAGACCGTACCAAGAGACCCAGTACTTC.

Only a few counts were recorded for this clone. V gene TRBV6-5 combines with J gene TRBJ2-7; 8 bases line up with TRBD2. The germline V gene encodes CDR1 MNHEY and CDR2 SVGAGI. V shed 2 bases and J 7 bases; nucleotides not matched to a gene: 7. The CDR3 is made up of 14 amino acids. The CDR3 DNA follows: TGTGCCAGCAGTTACCCGGGGGGGCAGCAAGAGCAGTACTTC. Translated, it gives CASSYPGGQQEQYF.

V and J are TRBV6-5 and TRBJ2-3, with a tentative D call TRBD1 (6 bases). The CDR3 consists of 15 residues. Trimming cost V 5 bases and J 1 base, with 13 bases left between them. Per the germline V gene, CDR1 is MNHEY and CDR2 is SVGAGI. CDR3 loop: CASSNYRARTDTQYF. The CDR3 DNA is TGTGCCAGCAGTAACTACAGGGCCCGCACAGATACGCAGTATTTT.

The chain uses TRBV19 and TRBJ1-1; D call uncertain. Trimming pared 3 bases from V and 3 bases from J, leaving 8 bases between. The V gene's germline CDR1 is LNHDA and CDR2 SQIVND (reference sequence). This CDR3 is 13 amino acids long. CDR3 amino acids: CASSMGRDTEAFF. The CDR3 bases are TGTGCCAGTAGTATGGGCCGGGACACTGAAGCTTTCTTT.

The rearrangement links TRBV5-1 to TRBJ1-6; no clear D. The length of the CDR3 is 13 residues. With 0 bases removed from V and 10 bases from J, the gap between germline ends came to 8 bases. Germline lookup yields CDR1 SGHRS and CDR2 YFSETQ. The CDR3 DNA reads as TGCGCCAGCAGCTTGGCCTCAGAATCACCCCTCCACTTT. Amino acid sequence: CASSLASESPLHF.